Following are 28 T cell receptor beta chains from one sample sequenced in a study of cytomegalovirus exposure and HLA in healthy donors. The primer mix had 60 Vbeta and 13 Jbeta primers. Data came from immunoSEQ multiplex PCR; TCRdb stores just in-frame clones and leaves some out. The sample shows some 86,000 clones, 70% to 80% of them seen only once. Sequenced: PBMCs. The source of these receptors is a woman aged 40 to 50 in good health and CMV-seropositive.

The V and J genes are TRBV4-2 and TRBJ2-3, with D possibly being TRBD2 (6 bases). This CDR3 is 13 amino acids long. Germline V gene data show CDR1 as LGHNA and CDR2 as YNFKEQ. Trimming stripped 4 bases from V and 5 bases from J, with 10 bases between. This CDR3 is CASSPLRGDTQYF. CDR3 DNA: TGTGCCAGCAGCCCCCTGCGGGGAGATACGCAGTATTTT.

The chain is built from TRBV19 and TRBJ1-3, with 7 bases that match TRBD1. Germline CDR1 LNHDA, CDR2 SQIVND (reference sequence). This CDR3 region has 15 residues. The J segment lost 0 bases and the V segment lost 8 bases, leaving 7 bases of the junction unmatched. The CDR3 DNA is TGTGCCAGTTCCTTAAGGGACAGCTCTGGAAACACCATATATTTT. Translated, it gives CASSLRDSSGNTIYF. The full variable domain, in which reference TRBV19 and TRBJ1-3 provide the parts outside the CDR3, is DGGITQSPKYLFRKEGQNVTLSCEQNLNHDAMYWYRQDPGQGLRLIYYSQIVNDFQKGDIAEGYSVSREKKESFPLTVTSAQKNPTAFYLCASSLRDSSGNTIYFGEGSWLTVV.

The chain combines TRBV6-5 with TRBJ1-5; perhaps TRBD1 as D (6 bases). CDR1 and CDR2 from the germline V gene are MNHEY and SVGAGI. V lost 5 bases and J lost 4, with 15 bases in between. This CDR3 is built from 15 residues. In nucleotides, the CDR3 is TGTGCCAGCAGTCCGTCCGGGACAAGGAATCAGCCCCAGCATTTT. Protein: CASSPSGTRNQPQHF.

The CDR3 DNA reads TGTGCCAGCAGTCCGAGAGAAAAACTGTTTTTT. This codes for CASSPREKLFF. The chain recombines TRBV6-6 with TRBJ1-4; D is unresolved. This CDR3 comprises 11 residues. Trimming stripped 5 bases from V and 8 bases from J, with 6 bases between. Germline V gene data show CDR1 as MNHNY and CDR2 as SVGAGI (reference sequence).

The chain uses TRBV29-1 and TRBJ2-6; tentative D call: TRBD1 (5 bases). The CDR3 runs to 14 residues. Germline CDR1 reads SQVTM; CDR2 reads ANQGSEA. Trimming removed 4 bases at V and 2 bases at J, with 9 bases between. CDR3 bases: TGCAGCGTTGGCCCAGGGACTGGGGCCAACGTCCTGACTTTC. Translated, it gives CSVGPGTGANVLTF.

CDR3 nucleotides: TGTGCCAGCAGTTTACCGACAGGTAACACTGAAGCTTTCTTT. Its protein is CASSLPTGNTEAFF. This chain uses TRBV28 with TRBJ1-1; D possibly corresponds to TRBD1 (6 bases). This CDR3 has 14 amino acids. Germline-derived CDR1 and CDR2 are MDHEN and SYDVKM. V lost 2 bases and J lost 2, with 9 bases in between. The full variable domain, with the rest looked up from reference TRBV28 and TRBJ1-1, is DVKVTQSSRYLVKRTGEKVFLECVQDMDHENMFWYRQDPGLGLRLIYFSYDVKMKEKGDIPEGYSVSREKKERFSLILESASTNQTSMYLCASSLPTGNTEAFFGQGTRLTVV.

V gene TRBV14 combines with J gene TRBJ1-5; possible D gene TRBD1, 5 bases. CDR1 is SGHDN and CDR2 is FVKESK in the germline V gene. With 3 bases removed from V and 2 bases from J, the gap between germline ends came to 14 bases. The CDR3 sequence is 16 residues long. The DNA of the CDR3 is TGTGCCAGCAGCCACAGTCGACAGTATGGCAATCAGCCCCAGCATTTT. Its protein is CASSHSRQYGNQPQHF.

A few counts support this clone. This chain joins TRBV2 and TRBJ2-2; TRBD2 agrees at 8 bases. V was clipped by 3 bases and J by 0 bases; unmatched bases: 6. CDR1 is SNHLY, CDR2 FYNNEI, per germline. The CDR3 is made up of 17 amino acids. The CDR3 loop reads CASSETSAAANTGELFF. The CDR3 bases are TGTGCCAGCAGTGAGACTAGCGCGGCCGCGAACACCGGGGAGCTGTTTTTT.

V usage is TRBV27 and J usage is TRBJ1-1, with D tentatively TRBD1 (6 bases). There are 16 residues in the CDR3. Trimming took off 5 bases at V and 3 bases at J, with 19 bases between the two ends. Germline CDR1 MNHEY, CDR2 SMNVEV (reference sequence). As DNA, the CDR3 is TGTGCCAGCAGTCCCTACAGGGTAGAAGAGTACACTGAAGCTTTCTTT. This translates into CASSPYRVEEYTEAFF.

V is TRBV12-1 and J is TRBJ2-1; TRBD2 is the table's D call and was not checked against the DNA. TRBV12-1 is a known pseudogene. This CDR3 contains 15 residues. The CDR3 is CASSSGGRVLDEQFF. The CDR3 region has the DNA TGTGCCAGCAGCTCTGGCGGGAGGGTATTGGACGAGCAGTTCTTC.

The V and J genes are TRBV19 and TRBJ1-1, with a weak D call TRBD1 (5 bases). Germline values: CDR1 LNHDA, CDR2 SQIVND (reference sequence). The length of the CDR3 is 15 residues. The V gene lost 6 bases and the J gene lost 0 bases, with 14 bases spanning the gap. The DNA for the CDR3 is TGTGCCAGTAGAGTACAGGAACCAATGAACACTGAAGCTTTCTTT. This encodes CASRVQEPMNTEAFF.

The rearrangement links TRBV28 to TRBJ2-5, with D possibly matching TRBD1 (5 bases). V gave up 2 bases and J gave up 3 bases, with 7 bases separating them. Per the germline V gene, CDR1 is MDHEN and CDR2 is SYDVKM. The CDR3 sequence is 13 residues long. CDR3 sequence: CASSLRGEETQYF. The CDR3, as DNA: TGTGCCAGCAGTTTAAGGGGCGAAGAGACCCAGTACTTC.

In this sample, this clone turned up a few times. The same CDR3 arises from other DNA sequences in this sample as well. V usage is TRBV5-1 and J usage is TRBJ1-1; D is ambiguous. V gave up 2 bases and J gave up 4 bases, with 12 bases separating them. There are 14 residues in the CDR3. Germline CDR1 is SGHRS and CDR2 is YFSETQ. CDR3 residues: CASSFGDRGTEAFF. The CDR3, as DNA: TGCGCCAGCAGCTTTGGGGATCGGGGCACTGAAGCTTTCTTT.

As DNA, the CDR3 is TGTGCCAGCAGCTTACGGGACAGGGCTTTTGGTCAGCCCCAGCATTTT. Translating it yields CASSLRDRAFGQPQHF. The V gene is TRBV5-8, the J gene TRBJ1-5; 9 nucleotides align to TRBD1. V was pared by 2 bases and J by 6 bases, with 9 bases of the junction left unmatched. This CDR3 has 16 amino acids. Germline-derived CDR1 and CDR2 are SGHTS and YDEGEE.

This clone was recorded once. The chain carries TRBV30 and TRBJ1-2; D may be TRBD1 (6 bases). V was trimmed by 5 bases and J by 2 bases, leaving 21 bases between them. This CDR3 comprises 16 residues. CDR1 GTSNPN and CDR2 SVGIG come from the germline V gene (reference sequence). CDR3 bases: TGTGCCTGGTCTCCTGCCGGGACATTCTTAAACTATGGCTACACCTTC. It translates to CAWSPAGTFLNYGYTF. Using reference TRBV30 and TRBJ1-2 for the parts outside the CDR3, the full variable domain is SQTIHQWPATLVQPVGSPLSLECTVEGTSNPNLYWYRQAAGRGLQLLFYSVGIGQISSEVPQNLSASRPQDRQFILSSKKLLLSDSGFYLCAWSPAGTFLNYGYTFGSGTRLTVV.

CDR3: CASSEVSGHRGNYGYTF. The CDR3 DNA sequence: TGTGCCAGCAGTGAGGTTTCGGGACATAGGGGGAACTATGGCTACACCTTC. This sequence joins TRBV6-4 and TRBJ1-2, with D perhaps matching TRBD1 (6 bases). Germline CDR1 and CDR2: MRHNA and SNTAGT. The CDR3 loop spans 17 amino acids. Trimming removed 3 bases from V and 2 bases from J, with 19 bases in between.

The V and J genes are TRBV7-9 and TRBJ1-1; 8 nucleotides align to TRBD1. Germline V gene data show CDR1 as SEHNR and CDR2 as FQNEAQ (reference sequence). Trimming at V came to 5 bases and at J to 3 bases, leaving 5 bases not matched to a gene. There are 14 residues in the CDR3. The CDR3 reads CASSGGQGYTEAFF. DNA of the CDR3: TGTGCCAGCAGCGGCGGACAGGGTTACACTGAAGCTTTCTTT.

This clone was recorded once. The rearrangement joins TRBV27 to TRBJ2-7; the D gene is possibly TRBD2 (5 bases). The germline V gene has CDR1 MNHEY and CDR2 SMNVEV (reference sequence). Trimming removed 3 bases from V and 3 bases from J, with 9 bases in between. This CDR3 contains 13 residues. The CDR3, as DNA: TGTGCCAGCAGTTTCGGGGTCTTCTACGAGCAGTACTTC. It is translated as CASSFGVFYEQYF.

The chain links TRBV6-5 to TRBJ1-3; D ambiguous. The CDR3 runs 15 residues. Trimming shortened V by 0 bases and J by 9 bases, and 15 bases separated the two germline ends. CDR1 and CDR2 from the germline V gene are MNHEY and SVGAGI. CDR3 sequence reads: CASSYSMAGWGTIYF. As DNA, the CDR3 is TGTGCCAGCAGTTACTCGATGGCGGGGTGGGGCACCATATATTTT.

This rearrangement joins TRBV27 to TRBJ2-7; D not certain. Trimming took off 5 bases at V and 1 base at J, with 15 bases between the two ends. CDR1 MNHEY and CDR2 SMNVEV come from the germline V gene (reference sequence). The CDR3 is 15 amino acids. The CDR3 region is CASSPLFRSSYEQYF. In nucleotides, the CDR3 is TGTGCCAGCAGTCCCCTATTTCGGTCGTCCTACGAGCAGTACTTC.

The rearrangement uses TRBV19 and TRBJ2-3; the D gene is possibly TRBD1 (6 bases). Deletions cut 8 bases from V and 5 bases from J, with 26 bases between. From germline, CDR1 is LNHDA and CDR2 SQIVND (reference sequence). The CDR3 runs 17 residues. In nucleotides, the CDR3 is TGTGCCAGTCGAAGATGGGGAAAAAACAGGGTTCGAGATACGCAGTATTTT. Translated, it gives CASRRWGKNRVRDTQYF.

The V and J genes are TRBV5-1 and TRBJ2-1; maybe TRBD2 (5 bases). This CDR3 spans 19 amino acids. From germline, CDR1 is SGHRS and CDR2 YFSETQ. Trimming stripped 0 bases from V and 3 bases from J, with 22 bases between. CDR3 coding DNA: TGCGCCAGCAGCTTGGGGGCTATCAATTCCGGGAAAGACTACAATGAGCAGTTCTTC. Protein: CASSLGAINSGKDYNEQFF.

Points on this clone: A read error may account for a junction end that differs from germline. The rearrangement links TRBV29-1 to TRBJ2-5; 13 nucleotides align to TRBD2. Germline V gene sequence: CDR1 SQVTM, CDR2 ANQGSEA. This CDR3 is 14 amino acids long. CDR3 bases: TGCAGCGTTGAAACAGGGGTGACTAGCGGGAGGTCGAACTTC. It encodes CSVETGVTSGRSNF.

This rearrangement joins TRBV7-9 to TRBJ2-1, with TRBD2 identical over 7 bases. J was trimmed by 1 base and V by 2 bases; bases with no gene match: 5. Per germline, CDR1 SEHNR and CDR2 FQNEAQ (reference sequence). This CDR3 is 16 amino acids long. CDR3 bases: TGTGCCAGCAGCTTAAATAGCGGGCCGTCCTACAATGAGCAGTTCTTC. This gives the protein CASSLNSGPSYNEQFF.

The chain joins TRBV5-1 to TRBJ2-6; D is unclear. CDR3 length: 14 residues. The germline gives CDR1 SGHRS, CDR2 YFSETQ. Trimming shortened V by 6 bases and J by 0 bases, and 7 bases separated the two germline ends. The CDR3 coding sequence is TGCGCCAGCACCCGAGACTCTGGGGCCAACGTCCTGACTTTC. Translating gives CASTRDSGANVLTF.

J is TRBJ2-3 and V is TRBV19; 10 bases fit TRBD1. The CDR3 has 14 residues. Trimming took 7 bases from V and 4 from J; bases not matched to a gene: 5. Germline CDR1 is LNHDA and CDR2 is SQIVND (reference sequence). The CDR3 loop reads CASTGQGRSDTQYF. CDR3 nucleotides: TGTGCCAGTACGGGACAGGGGAGGTCAGATACGCAGTATTTT.

Only a few counts were recorded for this clone. The sample carries other DNA sequences with the same CDR3. The chain recombines TRBV6-5 with TRBJ1-5; maybe TRBD1 (5 bases). Per the germline V gene, CDR1 is MNHEY and CDR2 is SVGAGI. The length of the CDR3 is 13 residues. With 0 bases removed from V and 5 bases from J, the gap between germline ends came to 5 bases. The CDR3 bases are TGTGCCAGCAGTTACTCCAGGGATCAGCCCCAGCATTTT. Translating gives CASSYSRDQPQHF.

This rearrangement joins TRBV6-5 to TRBJ1-1; no reliable D call. Trimming cost V 4 bases and J 4 bases, with 4 bases left between them. The CDR3 loop spans 11 amino acids. CDR1 MNHEY and CDR2 SVGAGI come from the germline V gene. The chain's CDR3 is CASSSLTEAFF. CDR3 in DNA: TGTGCCAGCAGTTCACTCACTGAAGCTTTCTTT.